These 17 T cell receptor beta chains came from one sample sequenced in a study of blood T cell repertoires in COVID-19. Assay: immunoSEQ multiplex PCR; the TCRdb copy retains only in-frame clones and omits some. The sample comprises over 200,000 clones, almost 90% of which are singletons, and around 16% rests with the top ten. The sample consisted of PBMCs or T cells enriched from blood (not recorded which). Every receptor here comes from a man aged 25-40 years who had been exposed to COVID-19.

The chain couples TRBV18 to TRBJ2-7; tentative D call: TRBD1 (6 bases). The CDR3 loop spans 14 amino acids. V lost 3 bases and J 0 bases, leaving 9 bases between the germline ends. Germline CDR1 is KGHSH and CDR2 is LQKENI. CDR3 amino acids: CASSPRDTSYEQYF. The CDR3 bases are TGTGCCAGCTCACCCAGGGACACCTCCTACGAGCAGTACTTC. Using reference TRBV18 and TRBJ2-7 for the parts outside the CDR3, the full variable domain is NAGVMQNPRHLVRRRGQEARLRCSPMKGHSHVYWYRQLPEEGLKFMVYLQKENIIDESGMPKERFSAEFPKEGPSILRIQQVVRGDSAAYFCASSPRDTSYEQYFGPGTRLTVT.

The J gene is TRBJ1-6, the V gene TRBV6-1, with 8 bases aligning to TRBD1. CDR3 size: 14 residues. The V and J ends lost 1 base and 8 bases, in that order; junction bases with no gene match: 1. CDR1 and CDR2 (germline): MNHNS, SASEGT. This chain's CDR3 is CASSEGDRYSPLHF. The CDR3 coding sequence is TGTGCCAGCAGTGAAGGGGACAGGTATTCACCCCTCCACTTT.

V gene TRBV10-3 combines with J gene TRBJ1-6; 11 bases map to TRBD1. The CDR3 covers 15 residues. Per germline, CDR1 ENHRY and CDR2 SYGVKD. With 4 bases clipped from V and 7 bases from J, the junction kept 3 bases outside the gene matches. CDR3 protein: CAISVGQGANSPLHF. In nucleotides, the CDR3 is TGTGCCATCAGTGTAGGACAGGGGGCGAATTCACCCCTCCACTTT.

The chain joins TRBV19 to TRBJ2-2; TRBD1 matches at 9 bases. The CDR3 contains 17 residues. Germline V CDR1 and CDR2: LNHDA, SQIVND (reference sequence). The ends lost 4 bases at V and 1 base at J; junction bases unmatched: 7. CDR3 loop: CASSSLKGQGNTGELFF. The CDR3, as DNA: TGTGCCAGTAGTAGTTTGAAGGGACAGGGGAACACCGGGGAGCTGTTTTTT.

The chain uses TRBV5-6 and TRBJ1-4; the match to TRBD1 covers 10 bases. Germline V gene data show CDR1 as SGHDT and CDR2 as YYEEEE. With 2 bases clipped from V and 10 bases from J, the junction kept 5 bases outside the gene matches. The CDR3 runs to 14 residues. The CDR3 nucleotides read TGTGCCAGCAGCTTTTGGGACAGGGGAGGAAAACTGTTTTTT. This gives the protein CASSFWDRGGKLFF.

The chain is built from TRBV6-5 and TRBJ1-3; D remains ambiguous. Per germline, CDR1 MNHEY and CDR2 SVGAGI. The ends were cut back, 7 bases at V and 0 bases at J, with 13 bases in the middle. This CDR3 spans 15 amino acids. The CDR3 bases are TGTGCCAGCACGGGAAGGATTTCCTCTGGAAACACCATATATTTT. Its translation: CASTGRISSGNTIYF.

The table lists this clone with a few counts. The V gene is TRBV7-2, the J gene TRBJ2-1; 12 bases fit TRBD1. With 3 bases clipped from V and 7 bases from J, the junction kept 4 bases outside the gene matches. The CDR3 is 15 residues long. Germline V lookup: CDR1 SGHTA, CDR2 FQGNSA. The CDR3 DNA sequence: TGTGCCAGCAGCTTCCGGGACAGGGGGCTGAATGAGCAGTTCTTC. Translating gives CASSFRDRGLNEQFF.

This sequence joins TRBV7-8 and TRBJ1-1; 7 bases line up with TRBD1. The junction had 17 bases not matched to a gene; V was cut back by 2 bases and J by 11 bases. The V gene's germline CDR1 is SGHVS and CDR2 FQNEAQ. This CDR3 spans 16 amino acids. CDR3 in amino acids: CASSLNRRVSRDSAFF. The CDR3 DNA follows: TGTGCCAGCAGCTTAAATCGGAGAGTTAGCAGGGACAGCGCTTTCTTT.

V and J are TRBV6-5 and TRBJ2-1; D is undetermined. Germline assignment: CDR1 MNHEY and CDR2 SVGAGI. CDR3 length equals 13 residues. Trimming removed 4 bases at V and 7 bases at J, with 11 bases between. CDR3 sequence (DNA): TGTGCCAGCAGTTCCAACTCTAGGAATGAGCAGTTCTTC. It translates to CASSSNSRNEQFF.

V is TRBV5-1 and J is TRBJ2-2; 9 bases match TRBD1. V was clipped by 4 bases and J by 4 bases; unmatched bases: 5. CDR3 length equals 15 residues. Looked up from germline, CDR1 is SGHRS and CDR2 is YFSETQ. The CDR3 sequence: CASSAGQGPTGELFF. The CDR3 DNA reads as TGCGCCAGCAGCGCGGGACAGGGTCCCACCGGGGAGCTGTTTTTT.

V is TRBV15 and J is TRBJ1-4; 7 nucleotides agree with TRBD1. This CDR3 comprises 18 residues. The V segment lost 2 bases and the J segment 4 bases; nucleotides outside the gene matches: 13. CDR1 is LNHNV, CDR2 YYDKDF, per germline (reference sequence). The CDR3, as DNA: TGTGCCACCAGCAGAAACCGGGGGGGACAGCTTCTTAATGAAAAACTGTTTTTT. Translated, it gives CATSRNRGGQLLNEKLFF. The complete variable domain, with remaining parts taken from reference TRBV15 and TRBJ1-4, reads DAMVIQNPRYQVTQFGKPVTLSCSQTLNHNVMYWYQQKSSQAPKLLFHYYDKDFNNEADTPDNFQSRRPNTSFCFLDIRSPGLGDTAMYLCATSRNRGGQLLNEKLFFGSGTQLSVL.

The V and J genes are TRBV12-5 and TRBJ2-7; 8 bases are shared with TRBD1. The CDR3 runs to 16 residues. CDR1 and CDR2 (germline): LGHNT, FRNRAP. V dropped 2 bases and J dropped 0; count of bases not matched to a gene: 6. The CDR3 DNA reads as TGTGCTAGTGGTTTGTCCCGGGACAGGCTCTCCTACGAGCAGTACTTC. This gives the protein CASGLSRDRLSYEQYF.

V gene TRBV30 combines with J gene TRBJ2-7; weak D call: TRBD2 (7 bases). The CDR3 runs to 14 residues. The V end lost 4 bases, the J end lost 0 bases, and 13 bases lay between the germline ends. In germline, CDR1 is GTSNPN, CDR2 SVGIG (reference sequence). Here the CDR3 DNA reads TGTGCCTGGACCGGGGGGCTCACCTCCTACGAGCAGTACTTC. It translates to CAWTGGLTSYEQYF.

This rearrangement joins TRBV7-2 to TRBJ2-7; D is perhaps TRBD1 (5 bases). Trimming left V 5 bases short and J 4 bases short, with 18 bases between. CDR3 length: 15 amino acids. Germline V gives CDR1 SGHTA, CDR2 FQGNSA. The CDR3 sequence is CASSQRTGQGYEQYF. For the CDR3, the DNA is TGTGCCAGCAGCCAACGAACAGGCCAAGGGTACGAGCAGTACTTC.

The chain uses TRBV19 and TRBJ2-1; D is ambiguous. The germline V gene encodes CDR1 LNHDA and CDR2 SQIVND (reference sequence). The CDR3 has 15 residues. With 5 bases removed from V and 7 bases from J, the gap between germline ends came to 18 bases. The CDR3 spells CASSLEGFGSNEQFF. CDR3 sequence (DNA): TGTGCCAGTAGTTTGGAAGGTTTCGGGTCAAATGAGCAGTTCTTC.

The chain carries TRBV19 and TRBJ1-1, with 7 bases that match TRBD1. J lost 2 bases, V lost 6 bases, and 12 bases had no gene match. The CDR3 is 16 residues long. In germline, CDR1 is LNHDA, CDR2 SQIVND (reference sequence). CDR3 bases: TGTGCCAGTAGCCACGGGACAGCTACTTTCAACACTGAAGCTTTCTTT. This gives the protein CASSHGTATFNTEAFF.

CDR3 region: CASSEAFWGSLAFF. DNA for the CDR3: TGTGCCAGCAGTGAAGCTTTCTGGGGCAGTCTAGCTTTCTTT. The chain is built from TRBV2 and TRBJ1-1; TRBD1 is a possible D gene (5 bases). CDR3 length equals 14 residues. Germline V gene lookup returns CDR1 SNHLY and CDR2 FYNNEI. The V end lost 0 bases, the J end lost 10 bases, and 15 bases lay between the germline ends. The full variable domain, with the rest looked up from reference TRBV2 and TRBJ1-1, is EPEVTQTPSHQVTQMGQEVILRCVPISNHLYFYWYRQILGQKVEFLVSFYNNEISEKSEIFDDQFSVERPDGSNFTLKIRSTKLEDSAMYFCASSEAFWGSLAFFGQGTRLTVV.